One and the same sample provided the 24 T cell receptor beta chains below, sequenced in a study of esophageal squamous cell carcinoma under preoperative chemotherapy. As to time point: before preoperative PTX-NDP chemotherapy. MiXCR, run by TCRdb on the PCR reads, gives a single entry per CDR3 protein. The repertoire holds about 15,000 distinct CDR3 sequences, with approximately 48% as singletons. Sampling took place from a patient given preoperative chemotherapy. The receptors shown here come from a human donor with esophageal squamous cell carcinoma. The donor label of this sample is uncertain.

The sample holds many counts of this clonotype. V gene TRBV7-2 combines with J gene TRBJ1-2; D remains unclear. The CDR3 is 13 residues long. The germline CDR1 and CDR2 sequences are SGHTA and FQGNSA. Deletions cut 1 base from V and 0 bases from J, with 3 bases between. The CDR3 region is CASSLGPNYGYTF. CDR3 DNA sequence: TGTGCCAGCAGCTTAGGACCTAACTATGGCTACACCTTC. The full variable domain, with the rest looked up from reference TRBV7-2 and TRBJ1-2, is GAGVSQSPSNKVTEKGKDVELRCDPISGHTALYWYRQSLGQGLEFLIYFQGNSAPDKSGLPSDRFSAERTGGSVSTLTIQRTQQEDSAVYLCASSLGPNYGYTFGSGTRLTVV.

A remark on this clonotype: A junction end diverges from the germline sequence, so it may reflect a read error. V is TRBV7-8 and J is TRBJ2-3; D gene uncertain. Germline CDR1 SGHVS, CDR2 FQNEAQ. The CDR3 has 13 residues. The CDR3 DNA reads as TGTGCCAGCAGCCCACGGGCCACAGAGACGCAGTACTTT. Amino acid sequence: CASSPRATETQYF.

Of note for this clonotype: Germline is not matched at one junction end, which may reflect a read error. The J gene is TRBJ2-7, the V gene TRBV30; D is possibly TRBD1 or TRBD2 (5 bases each). The CDR3 loop spans 12 amino acids. Looked up from germline, CDR1 is GTSNPN and CDR2 is SVGIG (reference sequence). The DNA of the CDR3 is TGTGCCTGGAGTGTACGAGGGGCGGCCGGATTCTTC. Its translation: CAWSVRGAAGFF.

The chain has TRBV7-8 and TRBJ2-3; D is tentatively TRBD1 or TRBD2 (6 bases each). V was shortened by 4 bases and J by 4 bases, with 15 bases between the two germline ends. Germline V gene lookup returns CDR1 SGHVS and CDR2 FQNEAQ. This CDR3 region has 15 residues. CDR3 coding DNA: TGTGCCAGCAGCTCCGATCCGAGGGGGGCAGATACGCAGTATTTT. Its translation: CASSSDPRGADTQYF.

This clonotype has a handful of counts. The chain couples TRBV7-9 to TRBJ2-7, with D hard to call. This CDR3 comprises 12 residues. V lost 2 bases to trimming and J lost 5 bases, with 7 bases between them. Per germline, CDR1 SEHNR and CDR2 FQNEAQ (reference sequence). The CDR3 is CASSLLDNEQYF. DNA for the CDR3: TGTGCCAGCAGCTTATTGGATAACGAGCAGTACTTC.

This clonotype was found a few times. This sequence joins TRBV7-6 and TRBJ2-1; D may match TRBD1 or TRBD2 (6 bases each). Germline loops: CDR1 SGHVS, CDR2 FNYEAQ. The CDR3 is 15 amino acids. The V and J ends lost 5 bases and 4 bases respectively, with 15 bases between them. CDR3 protein: CASSRSEGGYNEQFF. CDR3 DNA: TGTGCCAGCAGCCGATCGGAGGGGGGATACAATGAGCAGTTCTTC.

Sample share makes this clonotype medium-sized. The genes are TRBV10-3 and TRBJ2-1, with D possibly TRBD1 on 6 matching bases. The germline CDR1 and CDR2 sequences are ENHRY and SYGVKD. This CDR3 spans 16 amino acids. Trimming pared 0 bases from V and 4 bases from J, leaving 13 bases between. DNA of the CDR3: TGTGCCATCAGTGAGTCCGGACAGCCTCCTTACAATGAGCAGTTCTTC. Residues: CAISESGQPPYNEQFF.

As regards this clonotype: Here the CDR3 omits its conserved ending phenylalanine or tryptophan, so a read error is the likely source. Because the CDR3's place on the DNA is in doubt, the DNA is left out and the CDR3 is given as listed by TCRdb. The chain recombines TRBV6-5 with TRBJ2-5; TRBD1 is taken as the D call from the table, unchecked against the DNA. The CDR3 extends over 17 residues, inclusive of both ends. Germline V gene lookup returns CDR1 MNHEY and CDR2 SVGAGI. CDR3 loop: CASSYSSCGAGPATRLS.

The genes are TRBV7-2 and TRBJ2-5; 7 bases map to TRBD2. Germline CDR1 reads SGHTA; CDR2 reads FQGNSA. The length of the CDR3 is 14 residues. Trimming cost V 8 bases and J 5 bases; bases outside gene matches: 11. The CDR3 DNA reads as TGTGCCAGCGGAGGGCGCGGGAGTCGTGAGACCCAGTACTTC. Protein sequence: CASGGRGSRETQYF.

J is TRBJ2-5 and V is TRBV10-3; 7 nucleotides match TRBD2. The ends lost 4 bases at V and 4 bases at J; junction bases unmatched: 9. This CDR3 is 15 amino acids long. Germline lookup yields CDR1 ENHRY and CDR2 SYGVKD. The CDR3 nucleotides read TGTGCCATCAGTGGGGAGGGGACGGTAGGAGAGACCCAGTACTTC. Residues: CAISGEGTVGETQYF.

Notes on this clonotype: An end of the junction differs from the germline gene, which may be a read error. The rearrangement uses TRBV7-7 and TRBJ2-3, with TRBD2 as a possible D gene (5 bases). The germline gives CDR1 SSHAT, CDR2 FNYEAQ (reference sequence). The CDR3 length is 15 residues. This CDR3 reads CASSSGAGGTDTQYF. CDR3 coding DNA: TGTGCTAGCAGCTCCGGTGCCGGGGGCACAGATACGCAGTATTTT.

This clonotype was seen more than once but under ten times. The chain employs TRBV6-5 and TRBJ2-3; TRBD2 agrees at 7 bases. The germline CDR1 and CDR2 sequences are MNHEY and SVGAGI. Losses at the gene ends were 2 bases for V and 4 bases for J; bases not matched to a gene: 12. The CDR3 has 17 residues. CDR3 DNA: TGTGCCAGCAGTTACACTTCAGCGGGAAGGCTAGCAGATACGCAGTATTTT. Residues: CASSYTSAGRLADTQYF.

The V gene is TRBV7-8, the J gene TRBJ1-1, with unresolved D. V was shortened by 2 bases and J by 3 bases, with 7 bases between the two germline ends. There are 13 residues in the CDR3. Germline V gene sequence: CDR1 SGHVS, CDR2 FQNEAQ. DNA for the CDR3: TGTGCCAGCAGCTTAAGCCGGGACACTGAAGCTTTCTTT. Protein: CASSLSRDTEAFF.

In DNA form, the CDR3 reads TGTGCCAGCAGTGAAGCGCTGCTAGCGGGGGGCCGGAGCACAGATACGCAGTATTTT. It translates to CASSEALLAGGRSTDTQYF. The V call is TRBV6-1, the J call TRBJ2-3, with 11 bases matching TRBD2. The CDR3 runs 19 residues. J lost 0 bases, V lost 0 bases, and 8 bases had no gene match. CDR1 and CDR2 from the germline V gene are MNHNS and SASEGT.

This chain links TRBV7-2 with TRBJ2-5; possible D gene TRBD2, 7 bases. With 8 bases removed from V and 0 bases from J, the gap between germline ends came to 19 bases. The germline CDR1 and CDR2 sequences are SGHTA and FQGNSA. This CDR3 has 16 amino acids. CDR3 region: CASGGGAGRDQETQYF. The CDR3 DNA sequence: TGTGCCAGCGGGGGGGGGGCGGGACGGGACCAAGAGACCCAGTACTTC.

Sample share makes this clonotype medium-sized. The rearrangement joins TRBV7-6 to TRBJ2-5; TRBD1 aligns across 12 bases. V trimming: 7 bases; J trimming: 5 bases; junction bases outside the gene matches: 8. The CDR3 sequence is 15 residues long. Per germline, CDR1 SGHVS and CDR2 FNYEAQ. CDR3 region: CASKKGTGGAETQYF. As DNA, the CDR3 is TGTGCCAGCAAGAAAGGGACAGGGGGCGCGGAGACCCAGTACTTC.

This chain uses TRBV20-1 with TRBJ2-5; TRBD1 matches 7 bases. The end of the DNA is better explained by TRBJ2-7, so the J call may be wrong. Germline loops: CDR1 DFQATT, CDR2 SNEGSKA (reference sequence). The length of the CDR3 is 15 residues. The DNA for the CDR3 is TGCAGTGTTGCCCCCACCGGGACAGCAACCTACGAGCAGTACTTC. This gives the protein CSVAPTGTATYEQYF.

The V call is TRBV7-8, the J call TRBJ2-5; 9 nucleotides agree with TRBD2. The CDR3 sequence is 13 residues long. The trim removed 8 bases at V and 10 bases at J, leaving 11 bases unmatched. Per germline, CDR1 SGHVS and CDR2 FQNEAQ. Written as DNA, the CDR3 is TGTGCCAGCGCGGGAGGGGCCGTTGTTGGCCAGTACTTC. Its protein is CASAGGAVVGQYF.

The genes are TRBV27 and TRBJ2-1, with 11 bases matching TRBD2. Germline V lookup: CDR1 MNHEY, CDR2 SMNVEV (reference sequence). J gave up 8 bases and V 4 bases, and 16 bases lay outside the gene matches. CDR3 length equals 18 residues. In DNA form, the CDR3 reads TGTGCCAGCAGTTACACCCCGCTTAGCGGGAGGGCCTGGGATGAGCAGTTCTTC. This codes for CASSYTPLSGRAWDEQFF.

This clonotype was picked up a small number of times. The genes are TRBV7-6 and TRBJ2-7; perhaps TRBD2 as D (5 bases). From germline, CDR1 is SGHVS and CDR2 FNYEAQ. The CDR3 length is 14 residues. Trimming pared 0 bases from V and 0 bases from J, leaving 6 bases between. CDR3 coding DNA: TGTGCCAGCAGCTTAGCTCGGGGCTCCTACGAGCAGTACTTC. It yields the protein CASSLARGSYEQYF.

This clonotype is deemed medium-sized. The chain combines TRBV6-1 with TRBJ2-1, with no clear D. Germline lookup yields CDR1 MNHNS and CDR2 SASEGT. The germline V and J ends were trimmed by 4 bases and 4 bases, with 8 bases remaining between them. The CDR3 is 13 amino acids. The CDR3 DNA reads as TGTGCCAGCAGTGGCACAATTTACAATGAGCAGTTCTTC. Translating gives CASSGTIYNEQFF.

This clonotype was recorded once. The V call is TRBV11-3, the J call TRBJ2-5, with 9 bases that match TRBD2. The germline V gene encodes CDR1 SGHNT and CDR2 YENEEA. V was clipped by 5 bases and J by 2 bases; unmatched bases: 6. CDR3 length: 15 amino acids. The CDR3 loop reads CASSHWTSAQETQYF. In DNA, the CDR3 is TGTGCCAGCAGCCACTGGACTAGCGCGCAAGAGACCCAGTACTTC.

The sample holds a few counts of this clonotype. The rearrangement links TRBV12-3 or TRBV12-4 to TRBJ2-3, with TRBD2 matching over 7 bases. After removal of 4 bases from V and 6 bases from J, the junction contained 7 bases not matched to a gene. The CDR3 length is 14 residues. CDR3 residues: CASSWGGRGDTQYF. The CDR3 region has the DNA TGTGCCAGCAGTTGGGGCGGGAGAGGTGATACGCAGTATTTT.

The chain links TRBV11-3 to TRBJ2-1; D possibly matches TRBD1 or TRBD2 (5 bases each). The V end lost 6 bases, the J end lost 10 bases, and 22 bases lay between the germline ends. CDR3 size: 15 residues. Germline V gives CDR1 SGHNT, CDR2 YENEEA. In nucleotides, the CDR3 is TGTGCCAGCAGTCCGGGACCGACAATTACCTACGAGCAGTTCTTC. This encodes CASSPGPTITYEQFF.